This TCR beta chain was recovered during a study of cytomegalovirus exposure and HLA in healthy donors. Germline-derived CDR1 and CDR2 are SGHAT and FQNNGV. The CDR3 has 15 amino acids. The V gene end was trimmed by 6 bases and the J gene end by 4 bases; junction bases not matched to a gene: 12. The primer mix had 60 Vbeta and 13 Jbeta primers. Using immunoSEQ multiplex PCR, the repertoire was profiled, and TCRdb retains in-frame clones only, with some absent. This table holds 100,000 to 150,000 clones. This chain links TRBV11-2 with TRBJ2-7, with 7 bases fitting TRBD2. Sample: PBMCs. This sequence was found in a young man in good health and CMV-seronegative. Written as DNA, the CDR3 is TGTGCCAGCAGTTCCGGGCTAGCGGACATTTACGAGCAGTACTTC. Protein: CASSSGLADIYEQYF.